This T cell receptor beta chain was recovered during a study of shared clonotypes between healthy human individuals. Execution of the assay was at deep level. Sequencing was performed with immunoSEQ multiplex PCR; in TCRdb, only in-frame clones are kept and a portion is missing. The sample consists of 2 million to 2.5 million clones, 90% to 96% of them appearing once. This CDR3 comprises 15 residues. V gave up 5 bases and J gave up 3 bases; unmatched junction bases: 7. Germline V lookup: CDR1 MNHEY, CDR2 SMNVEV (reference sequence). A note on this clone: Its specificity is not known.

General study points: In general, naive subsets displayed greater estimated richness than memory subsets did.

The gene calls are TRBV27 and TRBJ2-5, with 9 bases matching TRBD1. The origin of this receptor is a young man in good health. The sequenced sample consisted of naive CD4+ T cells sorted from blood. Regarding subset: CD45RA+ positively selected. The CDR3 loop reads CASSPPQGAKETQYF. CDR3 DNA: TGTGCCAGCAGTCCCCCACAGGGGGCCAAAGAGACCCAGTACTTC.